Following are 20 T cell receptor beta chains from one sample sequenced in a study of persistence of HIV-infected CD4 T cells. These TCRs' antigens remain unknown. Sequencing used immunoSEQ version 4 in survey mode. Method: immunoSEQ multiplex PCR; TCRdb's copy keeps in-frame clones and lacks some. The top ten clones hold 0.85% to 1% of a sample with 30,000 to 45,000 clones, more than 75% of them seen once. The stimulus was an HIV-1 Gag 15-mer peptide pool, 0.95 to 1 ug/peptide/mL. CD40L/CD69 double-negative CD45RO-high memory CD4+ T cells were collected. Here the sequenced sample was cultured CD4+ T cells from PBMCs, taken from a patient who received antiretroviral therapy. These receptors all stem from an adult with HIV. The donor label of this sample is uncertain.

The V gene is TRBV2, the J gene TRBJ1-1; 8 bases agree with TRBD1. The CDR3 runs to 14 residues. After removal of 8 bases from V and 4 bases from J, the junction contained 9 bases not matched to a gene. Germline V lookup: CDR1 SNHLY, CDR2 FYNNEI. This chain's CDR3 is CASHRGDSPTEAFF. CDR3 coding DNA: TGTGCCAGCCACAGGGGGGACAGTCCCACTGAAGCTTTCTTT.

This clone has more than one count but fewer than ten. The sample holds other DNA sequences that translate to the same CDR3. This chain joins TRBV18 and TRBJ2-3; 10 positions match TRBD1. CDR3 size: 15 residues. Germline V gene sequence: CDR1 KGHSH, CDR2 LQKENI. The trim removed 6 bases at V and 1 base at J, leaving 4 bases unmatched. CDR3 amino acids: CASSPGTGGTDTQYF. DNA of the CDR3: TGTGCCAGCTCCCCCGGGACAGGGGGCACAGATACGCAGTATTTT.

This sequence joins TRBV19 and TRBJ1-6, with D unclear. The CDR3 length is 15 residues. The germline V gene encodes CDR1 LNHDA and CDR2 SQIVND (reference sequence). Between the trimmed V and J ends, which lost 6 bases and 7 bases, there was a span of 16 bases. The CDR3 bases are TGTGCCAGTAGCGATAGACCCGAACCCAATTCACCCCTCCACTTT. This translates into CASSDRPEPNSPLHF.

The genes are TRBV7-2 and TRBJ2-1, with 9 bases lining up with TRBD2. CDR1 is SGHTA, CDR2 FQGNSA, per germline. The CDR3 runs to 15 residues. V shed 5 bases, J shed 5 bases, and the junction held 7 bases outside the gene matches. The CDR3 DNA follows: TGTGCCAGCAGCCCACCGGGACTAGCCCACAATGAGCAGTTCTTC. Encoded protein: CASSPPGLAHNEQFF.

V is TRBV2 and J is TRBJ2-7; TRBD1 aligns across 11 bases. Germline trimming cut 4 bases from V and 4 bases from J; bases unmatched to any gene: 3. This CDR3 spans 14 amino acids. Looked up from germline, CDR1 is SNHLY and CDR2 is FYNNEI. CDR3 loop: CASSVGTGGYEQYF. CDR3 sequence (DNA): TGTGCCAGCAGTGTAGGGACAGGGGGGTACGAGCAGTACTTC. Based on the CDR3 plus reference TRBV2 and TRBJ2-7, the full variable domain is EPEVTQTPSHQVTQMGQEVILRCVPISNHLYFYWYRQILGQKVEFLVSFYNNEISEKSEIFDDQFSVERPDGSNFTLKIRSTKLEDSAMYFCASSVGTGGYEQYFGPGTRLTVT.

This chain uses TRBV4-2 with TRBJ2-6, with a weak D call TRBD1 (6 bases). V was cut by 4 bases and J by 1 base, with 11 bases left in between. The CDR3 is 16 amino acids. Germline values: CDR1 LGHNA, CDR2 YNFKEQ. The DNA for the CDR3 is TGTGCCAGCAGCCGACCCCAGGGGTCTGGGGCCAACGTCCTGACTTTC. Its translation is CASSRPQGSGANVLTF.

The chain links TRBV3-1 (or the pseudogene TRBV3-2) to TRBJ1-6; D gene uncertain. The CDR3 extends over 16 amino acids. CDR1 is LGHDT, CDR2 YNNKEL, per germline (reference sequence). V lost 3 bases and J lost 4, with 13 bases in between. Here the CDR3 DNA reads TGTGCCAGCAGCCACCCCCAGAAAGGTTATAATTCACCCCTCCACTTT. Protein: CASSHPQKGYNSPLHF.

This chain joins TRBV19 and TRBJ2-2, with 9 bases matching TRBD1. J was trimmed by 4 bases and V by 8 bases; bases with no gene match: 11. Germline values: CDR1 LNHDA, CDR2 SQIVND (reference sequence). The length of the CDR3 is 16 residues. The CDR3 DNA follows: TGTGCCAGTGGGCCCCGGGACAGGGTTAGCACCGGGGAGCTGTTTTTT. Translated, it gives CASGPRDRVSTGELFF.

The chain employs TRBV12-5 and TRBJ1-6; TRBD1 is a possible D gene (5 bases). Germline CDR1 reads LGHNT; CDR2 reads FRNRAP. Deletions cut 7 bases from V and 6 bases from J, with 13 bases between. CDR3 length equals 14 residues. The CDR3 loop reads CASAPSGGNSPLHF. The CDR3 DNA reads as TGTGCTAGTGCTCCGTCCGGGGGTAATTCACCCCTCCACTTT. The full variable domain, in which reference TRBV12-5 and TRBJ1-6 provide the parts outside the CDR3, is DARVTQTPRHKVTEMGQEVTMRCQPILGHNTVFWYRQTMMQGLELLAYFRNRAPLDDSGMPKDRFSAEMPDATLATLKIQPSEPRDSAVYFCASAPSGGNSPLHFGNGTRLTVT.

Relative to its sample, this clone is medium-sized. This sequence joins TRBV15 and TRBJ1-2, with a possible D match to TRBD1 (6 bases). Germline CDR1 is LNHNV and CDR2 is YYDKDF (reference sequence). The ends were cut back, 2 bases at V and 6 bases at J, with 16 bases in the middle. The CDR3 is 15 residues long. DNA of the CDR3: TGTGCCACCAGCAGACAAAAACAGGGAGAGCATGGCTACACCTTC. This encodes CATSRQKQGEHGYTF.

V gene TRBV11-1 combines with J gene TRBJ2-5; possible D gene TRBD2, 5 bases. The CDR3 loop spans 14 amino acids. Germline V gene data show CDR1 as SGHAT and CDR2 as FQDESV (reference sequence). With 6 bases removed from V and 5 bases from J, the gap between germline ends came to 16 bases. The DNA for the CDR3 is TGTGCCAGCAGTCAGGAGGTAGGGATGGAGACCCAGTACTTC. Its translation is CASSQEVGMETQYF.

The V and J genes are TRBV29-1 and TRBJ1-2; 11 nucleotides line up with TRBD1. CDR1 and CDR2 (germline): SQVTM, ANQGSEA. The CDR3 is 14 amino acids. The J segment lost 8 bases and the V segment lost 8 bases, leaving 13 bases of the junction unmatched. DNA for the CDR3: TGCAGCTCGGACGGGACAGGGGGTGGGGAGGGCTACACCTTC. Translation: CSSDGTGGGEGYTF.

Here the CDR3 reads CASSRTGLGYNEQFF. The DNA for the CDR3 is TGTGCCAGCAGCAGGACAGGGTTGGGGTACAATGAGCAGTTCTTC. This chain uses TRBV5-4 with TRBJ2-1; 8 bases align to TRBD1. Trimming took 4 bases from V and 4 from J; bases not matched to a gene: 7. From germline, CDR1 is SGHNT and CDR2 YYREEE (reference sequence). The CDR3 is 15 residues long.

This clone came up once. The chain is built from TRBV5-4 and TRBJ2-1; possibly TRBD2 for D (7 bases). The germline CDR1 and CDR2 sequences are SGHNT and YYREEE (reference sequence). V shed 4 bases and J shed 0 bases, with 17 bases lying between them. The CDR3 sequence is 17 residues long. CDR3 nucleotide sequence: TGTGCCAGCAGCCCCGGGGGGCCCAGAGGCTCCTACAATGAGCAGTTCTTC. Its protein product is CASSPGGPRGSYNEQFF.

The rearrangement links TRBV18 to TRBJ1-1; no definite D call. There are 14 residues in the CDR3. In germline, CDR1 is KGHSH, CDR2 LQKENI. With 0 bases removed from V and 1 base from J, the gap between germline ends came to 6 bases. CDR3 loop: CASSPPVENTEAFF. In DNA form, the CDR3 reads TGTGCCAGCTCACCACCGGTGGAGAACACTGAAGCTTTCTTT.

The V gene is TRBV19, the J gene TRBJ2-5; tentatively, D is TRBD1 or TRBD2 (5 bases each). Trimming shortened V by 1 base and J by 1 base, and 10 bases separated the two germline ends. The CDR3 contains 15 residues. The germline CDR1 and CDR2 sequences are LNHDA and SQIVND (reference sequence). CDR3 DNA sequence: TGTGCCAGTAGTATAGCCTCCGGGACCCAAGAGACCCAGTACTTC. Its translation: CASSIASGTQETQYF.

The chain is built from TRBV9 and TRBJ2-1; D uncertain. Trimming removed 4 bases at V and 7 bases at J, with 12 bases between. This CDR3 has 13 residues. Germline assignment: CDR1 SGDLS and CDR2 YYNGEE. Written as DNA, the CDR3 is TGTGCCAGCAGCCTGGAAAGGAAGAATGAGCAGTTCTTC. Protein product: CASSLERKNEQFF.

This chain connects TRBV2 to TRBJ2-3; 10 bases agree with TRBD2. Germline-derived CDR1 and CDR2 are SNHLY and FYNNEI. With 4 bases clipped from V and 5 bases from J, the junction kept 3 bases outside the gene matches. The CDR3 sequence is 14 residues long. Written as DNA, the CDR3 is TGTGCCAGCAGTGCAAGACTAGCGGGAGATACGCAGTATTTT. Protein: CASSARLAGDTQYF.

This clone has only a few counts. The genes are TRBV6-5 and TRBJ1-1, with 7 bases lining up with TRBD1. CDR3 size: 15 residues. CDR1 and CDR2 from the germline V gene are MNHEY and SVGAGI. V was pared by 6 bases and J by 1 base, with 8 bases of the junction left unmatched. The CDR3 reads CASRRGLVGNTEAFF. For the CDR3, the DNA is TGTGCCAGCAGAAGGGGGCTGGTAGGGAACACTGAAGCTTTCTTT.

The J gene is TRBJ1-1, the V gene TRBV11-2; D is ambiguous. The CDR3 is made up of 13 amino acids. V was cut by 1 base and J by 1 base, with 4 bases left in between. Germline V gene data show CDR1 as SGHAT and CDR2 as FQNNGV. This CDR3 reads CASSLAGNTEAFF. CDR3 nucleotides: TGTGCCAGCAGCTTAGCCGGGAACACTGAAGCTTTCTTT.